This TCR beta chain comes out of a study of PD-1 blockade in classical Hodgkin lymphoma. Overall study results and limits: Lower baseline TCR diversity was reported for newly diagnosed patients than for healthy donors. Baseline diversity in complete responders resembled that of newly diagnosed patients.

Time point meaning: cycle 4 day 1 (C4D1), after five to seven weeks of nivolumab. All trial patients relapsed after autologous stem cell transplantation. Germline V gene data show CDR1 as LNHDA and CDR2 as SQIVND (reference sequence). The V and J ends lost 5 bases and 0 bases respectively, with 10 bases between them. The length of the CDR3 is 15 residues. Data came from immunoSEQ multiplex PCR; TCRdb stores just in-frame clones and leaves some out. The table has 25,000 to 35,000 clones, about 70% seen once. Regarding this clone: As yet, its antigen is unknown.

V and J are TRBV19 and TRBJ2-2, with D perhaps TRBD1 (5 bases). This specimen consisted of peripheral blood mononuclear cells (PBMCs), obtained before the fourth cycle of nivolumab. The sequence came from a human donor with classical Hodgkin lymphoma. The CDR3 nucleotides read TGTGCCAGTAGTCCGACAGTCGCGAACACCGGGGAGCTGTTTTTT. Translation: CASSPTVANTGELFF.